Included here is one T cell receptor beta chain sequence, with context. The sample is drawn from a study of blood T cell repertoires in COVID-19. Per germline, CDR1 LGHDT and CDR2 YNNKEL (reference sequence). V was shortened by 1 base and J by 3 bases, with 15 bases between the two germline ends. CDR3 length: 17 amino acids. The study drew participants aged 18 to 89 years from 20 to 30 US areas. Data came from immunoSEQ multiplex PCR; TCRdb stores just in-frame clones and leaves some out. The sample carries about 410,000 clones, roughly nine tenths recorded once. The TCR comes from a woman in her twenties or thirties who had recovered from COVID-19. The sample was PBMCs or T cells enriched from blood (not recorded which). The rearrangement links TRBV3-1 (or the pseudogene TRBV3-2) to TRBJ2-2, with D perhaps TRBD1 (5 bases). The CDR3 nucleotides are TGTGCCAGCAGCCAAGTTGGCAGGGCTCAAGACACCGGGGAGCTGTTTTTT. Translated, it gives CASSQVGRAQDTGELFF.